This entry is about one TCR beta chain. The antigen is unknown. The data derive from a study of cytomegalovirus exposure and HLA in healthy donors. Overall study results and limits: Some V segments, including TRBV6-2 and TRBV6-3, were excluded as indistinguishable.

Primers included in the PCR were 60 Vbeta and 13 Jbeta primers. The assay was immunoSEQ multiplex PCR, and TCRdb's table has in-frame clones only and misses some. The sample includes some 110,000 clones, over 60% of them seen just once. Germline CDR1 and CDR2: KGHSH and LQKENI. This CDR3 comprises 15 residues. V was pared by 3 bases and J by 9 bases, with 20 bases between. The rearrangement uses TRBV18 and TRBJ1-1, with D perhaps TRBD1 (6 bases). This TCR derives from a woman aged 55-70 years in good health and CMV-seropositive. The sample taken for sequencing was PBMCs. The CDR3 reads CASSPPAGEMGKAFF. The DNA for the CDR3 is TGTGCCAGCTCACCCCCCGCAGGGGAAATGGGGAAAGCTTTCTTT. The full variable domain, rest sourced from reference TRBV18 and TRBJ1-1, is NAGVMQNPRHLVRRRGQEARLRCSPMKGHSHVYWYRQLPEEGLKFMVYLQKENIIDESGMPKERFSAEFPKEGPSILRIQQVVRGDSAAYFCASSPPAGEMGKAFFGQGTRLTVV.